This is a list of T cell receptor beta chains from one sample in a study of T cell clones after liver transplantation. The table came from immunoSEQ multiplex PCR; TCRdb's copy has only in-frame clones and leaves some out. In the table there are tens of thousands of clones, nearly 85% of which are singletons. Sample: CD4+ T cells from blood, taken roughly 3.5 years after liver transplant. Receptors originate from a human patient who received a liver transplant. Some T cells here may be from the graft donor. Both conserved end residues are part of each CDR3. The D gene is left open where the match is weak. Size tells how often a clone was seen (once, few, many) or the class of an expanded clone, and some rows leave it out.

J | D | length | V | size | DNA | CDR3
TRBJ1-4 | . | 14 | TRBV6-4 | . | TGTGCCAGCAGCCCAGGGGCGAACAATGAAAAACTGTTTTTT | CASSPGANNEKLFF
TRBJ2-7 | TRBD1 | 15 | TRBV6-6 | . | TGTGCCAGCAGACCTTACCCGACAGGGGCCTACGAGCAGTACTTC | CASRPYPTGAYEQYF
TRBJ1-4 | TRBD1 | 14 | TRBV5-1 | once | TGCGCCAGCAGCGCCGGACAGGGATATGAAAAACTGTTTTTT | CASSAGQGYEKLFF
TRBJ1-2 | TRBD1 | 15 | TRBV5-6 | . | TGTGCCAGCAGCTCGGAGGCCACAGGGGAAGGAGGCTACACCTTC | CASSSEATGEGGYTF
TRBJ2-3 | TRBD2 | 16 | TRBV5-1 | . | TGCGCCAGCAGAGGATCCAGCGGGAGGCTCCCAGATACGCAGTATTTT | CASRGSSGRLPDTQYF
TRBJ2-3 | TRBD1 | 15 | TRBV2 | few | TGTGCCAGCACCCCTTGGACAGGGGAGTCAGATACGCAGTATTTT | CASTPWTGESDTQYF
TRBJ2-7 | . | 16 | TRBV19 | few | TGTGCCAGCTCCTCCTACATGTCAGGGGTCTACCCTGAGCAGTACTTC | CASSSYMSGVYPEQYF
TRBJ2-7 | TRBD1 | 12 | TRBV5-3 | once | TGTGCCAGAAGGGTGTCTTTGACAGGGTCCGACTTC | CARRVSLTGSDF
TRBJ1-5 | . | 12 | TRBV6-1 | . | TGTGCCAGCAGTGAAGTTAATCAGCCCCAGCATTTT | CASSEVNQPQHF
TRBJ2-1 | . | 13 | TRBV14 | . | TGTGCCAGCAGCCAAGATCTAGGTAATGAGCAGTTCTTC | CASSQDLGNEQFF
TRBJ2-3 | . | 13 | TRBV5-4 | . | TGTGCCAGCTCGGCCAGGAGCGCAGATACGCAGTATTTT | CASSARSADTQYF
TRBJ2-1 | TRBD2 | 16 | TRBV4-3 | . | TGCGCCAGCAGCCCGAGGGTAGCGGGAGGGCGGAGTGAGCAGTTCTTC | CASSPRVAGGRSEQFF
TRBJ1-2 | . | 14 | TRBV5-6 | . | TGTGCCAGCAGCAAGGACGGCGTTAGGTATGGCTACACCTTC | CASSKDGVRYGYTF
TRBJ1-1 | . | 12 | TRBV10-1 | . | TGCGCCAGCAGTGCGCCAGGACAGCCTCTTTACTTT | CASSAPGQPLYF
TRBJ2-3 | TRBD2 | 17 | TRBV9 | . | TGTGCCAGCAGCCCTCGGGTAGCGGGAGGGTACACAGATACGCAGTATTTT | CASSPRVAGGYTDTQYF
TRBJ2-2 | . | 16 | TRBV5-1 | . | TGCGCCAGCAGCTTGGCCACCTTAAGGACTTCCGGGGAGCTGTTTTTT | CASSLATLRTSGELFF
TRBJ1-1 | . | 17 | TRBV27 | . | TGTGCCAGCAGTTCACCCCTCCGACAAGGGAAGTCCACTGAAGCTTTCTTT | CASSSPLRQGKSTEAFF
TRBJ1-5 | TRBD1 | 15 | TRBV6-5 | . | TGTGCCAGCAGTTCCACCGGGACAGGGGTTCAGCCCCAGCATTTT | CASSSTGTGVQPQHF
TRBJ2-5 | . | 15 | TRBV7-7 | . | TGTGCTAGCAGCCCTACTGGTGGGGTCAGAGAGACCCAGTACTTC | CASSPTGGVRETQYF
TRBJ2-7 | . | 15 | TRBV29-1 | . | TGCAGCGTTGAAGGCGGCAGGGGTTGGGCCTACGAGCAGTACTTC | CSVEGGRGWAYEQYF
TRBJ1-1 | TRBD1 | 21 | TRBV18 | . | TGTGCCAGCTCACCACGTCACCCTTATTACCACAGGGGGCGCCCGGGCACTGAAGCTTTCTTT | CASSPRHPYYHRGRPGTEAFF
TRBJ1-2 | . | 16 | TRBV4-1 | . | TGCGCCAGCAGCCCCGGACAGAACCTAGCTAACTATGGCTACACCTTC | CASSPGQNLANYGYTF
TRBJ1-2 | . | 15 | TRBV5-8 | . | TGTGCCAGCAGCTTGAGGCGGGAGTTCCTACATGGCTACACCTTC | CASSLRREFLHGYTF
TRBJ1-2 | . | 13 | TRBV7-9 | once | TGTGCCAGCAGCTTGGACGGCCCCAATGGCTACACCTTC | CASSLDGPNGYTF
TRBJ2-7 | TRBD2 | 14 | TRBV10-2 | . | TGCGCCAGCAGTGACCTAGCGGGACGCTACGAGCAGTACTTC | CASSDLAGRYEQYF
TRBJ1-1 | . | 16 | TRBV4-1 | . | TGCGCCAGCAGCCAAGATATAGGACCCTCAGTAGCTGAAGCTTTCTTT | CASSQDIGPSVAEAFF
TRBJ1-2 | . | 11 | TRBV30 | . | TGTGCCTGGAGTCAGGGATATGGCTACACCTTC | CAWSQGYGYTF
TRBJ1-1 | TRBD1 | 15 | TRBV19 | . | TGTGCCAGTAGTCCTCGGACAGGGGCGGTCACTGAAGCTTTCTTT | CASSPRTGAVTEAFF
TRBJ1-2 | . | 15 | TRBV28 | . | TGTGCCAGCAGTTTAAGGGTCAGATTTAACTATGGCTACACCTTC | CASSLRVRFNYGYTF
TRBJ1-5 | . | 17 | TRBV4-2 | few | TGTGCCAGCAGCCAAGATGGGGGATCCAGGTCCGATCAGCCCCAGCATTTT | CASSQDGGSRSDQPQHF
TRBJ2-7 | TRBD1 | 14 | TRBV5-4 | few | TGTGCCAGCAGCCCGACAGGGACGGCCTACGAGCAGTACTTC | CASSPTGTAYEQYF
TRBJ2-4 | . | 17 | TRBV7-9 | once | TGTGCCAGCAGCTCGAGCGGGACAGTTATAGCCAAAAACATTCAGTACTTC | CASSSSGTVIAKNIQYF
TRBJ2-7 | TRBD2 | 15 | TRBV6-5 | . | TGTGCCAGCAGTTACGGAGCGGGAGTTGGAAACGAGCAGTACTTC | CASSYGAGVGNEQYF
TRBJ2-4 | . | 16 | TRBV7-8 | once | TGTGCCAGCAGCCCCGGTGCCAGTAAAGCCAAAAACATTCAGTACTTC | CASSPGASKAKNIQYF
TRBJ1-1 | . | 14 | TRBV28 | . | TGTGCCAGCAGTTCCACAGGGCAGAACACTGAAGCTTTCTTT | CASSSTGQNTEAFF
TRBJ1-5 | . | 15 | TRBV6-1 | . | TGTGCCAGCAGTAGATCTCCCGCTAGCAATCAGCCCCAGCATTTT | CASSRSPASNQPQHF
TRBJ2-7 | TRBD1 | 15 | TRBV28 | . | TGTGCCAGCAGTCTTATAACAGGGGGCTCCTACGAGCAGTACTTC | CASSLITGGSYEQYF
TRBJ1-1 | TRBD1 | 16 | TRBV5-1 | . | TGCGCCAGCAGCCCCCCGGGACAGGGCAAGAACACTGAAGCTTTCTTT | CASSPPGQGKNTEAFF
TRBJ2-1 | . | 13 | TRBV19 | . | TGTGCCAGTAGTTTACCCTCAAGCAATGAGCAGTTCTTC | CASSLPSSNEQFF
TRBJ2-2 | . | 15 | TRBV7-8 | . | TGTGCCAGCAGCTTCCGTGTAGGGAACACCGGGGAGCTGTTTTTT | CASSFRVGNTGELFF